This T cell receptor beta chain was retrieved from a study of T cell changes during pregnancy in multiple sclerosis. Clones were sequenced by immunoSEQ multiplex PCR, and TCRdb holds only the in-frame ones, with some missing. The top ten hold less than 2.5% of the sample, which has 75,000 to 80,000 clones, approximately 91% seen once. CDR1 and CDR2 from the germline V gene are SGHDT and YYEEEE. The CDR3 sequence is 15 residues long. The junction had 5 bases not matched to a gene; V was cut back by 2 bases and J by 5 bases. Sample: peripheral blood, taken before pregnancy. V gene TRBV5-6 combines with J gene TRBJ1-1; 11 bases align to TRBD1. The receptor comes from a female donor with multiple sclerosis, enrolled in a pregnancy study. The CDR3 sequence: CASSLPGQGATEAFF. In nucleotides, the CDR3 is TGTGCCAGCAGCTTACCCGGACAGGGGGCGACTGAAGCTTTCTTT.